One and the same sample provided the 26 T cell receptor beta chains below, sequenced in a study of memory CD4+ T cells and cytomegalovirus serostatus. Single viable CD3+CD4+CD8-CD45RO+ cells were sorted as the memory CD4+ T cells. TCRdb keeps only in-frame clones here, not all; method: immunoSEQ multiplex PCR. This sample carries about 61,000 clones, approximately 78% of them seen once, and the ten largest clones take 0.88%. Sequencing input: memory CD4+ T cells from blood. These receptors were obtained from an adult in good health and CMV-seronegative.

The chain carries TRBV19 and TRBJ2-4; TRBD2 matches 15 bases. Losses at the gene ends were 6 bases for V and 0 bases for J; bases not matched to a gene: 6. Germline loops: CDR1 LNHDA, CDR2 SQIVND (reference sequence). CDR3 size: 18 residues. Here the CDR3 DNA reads TGTGCCAGTAGCCATGGGACTAGCGGGGGGACAGCCAAAAACATTCAGTACTTC. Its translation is CASSHGTSGGTAKNIQYF.

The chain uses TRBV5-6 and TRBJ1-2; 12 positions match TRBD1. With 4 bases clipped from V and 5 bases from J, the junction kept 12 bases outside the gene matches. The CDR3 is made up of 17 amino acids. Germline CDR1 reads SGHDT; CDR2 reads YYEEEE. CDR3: CASSPITGTGGGYGYTF. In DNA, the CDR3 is TGTGCCAGCAGCCCCATCACCGGGACAGGGGGCGGGTATGGCTACACCTTC.

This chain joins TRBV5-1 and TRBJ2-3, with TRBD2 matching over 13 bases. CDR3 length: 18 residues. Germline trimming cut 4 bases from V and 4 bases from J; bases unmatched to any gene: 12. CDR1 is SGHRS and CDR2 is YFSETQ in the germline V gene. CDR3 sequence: CASSPAIRTSGSADTQYF. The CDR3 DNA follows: TGCGCCAGCAGCCCGGCAATTAGGACTAGCGGGAGTGCAGATACGCAGTATTTT. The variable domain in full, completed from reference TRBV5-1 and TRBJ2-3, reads KAGVTQTPRYLIKTRGQQVTLSCSPISGHRSVSWYQQTPGQGLQFLFEYFSETQRNKGNFPGRFSGRQFSNSRSEMNVSTLELGDSALYLCASSPAIRTSGSADTQYFGPGTRLTVL.

The CDR3 DNA follows: TGTGCCAGCATTTCAGGGAAGCTACTCTCTGGGGCCAACGTCCTGACTTTC. Translating gives CASISGKLLSGANVLTF. The chain recombines TRBV2 with TRBJ2-6, with D maybe TRBD1 (5 bases). Germline lookup yields CDR1 SNHLY and CDR2 FYNNEI. The V end was cut by 7 bases, the J end by 0 bases, with 16 bases between. This CDR3 contains 17 residues.

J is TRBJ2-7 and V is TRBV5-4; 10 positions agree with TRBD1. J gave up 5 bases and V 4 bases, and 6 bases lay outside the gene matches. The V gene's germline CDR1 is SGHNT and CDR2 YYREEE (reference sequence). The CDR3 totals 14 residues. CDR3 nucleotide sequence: TGTGCCAGCAGCCTCGGACAGGGGGTCAACGAGCAGTACTTC. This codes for CASSLGQGVNEQYF.

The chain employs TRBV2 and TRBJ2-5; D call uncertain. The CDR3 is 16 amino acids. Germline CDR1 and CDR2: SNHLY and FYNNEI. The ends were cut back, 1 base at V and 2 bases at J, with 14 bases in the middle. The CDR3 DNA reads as TGTGCCAGCAGTGAAGAGACTGGACGGTTTCAAGAGACCCAGTACTTC. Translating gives CASSEETGRFQETQYF.

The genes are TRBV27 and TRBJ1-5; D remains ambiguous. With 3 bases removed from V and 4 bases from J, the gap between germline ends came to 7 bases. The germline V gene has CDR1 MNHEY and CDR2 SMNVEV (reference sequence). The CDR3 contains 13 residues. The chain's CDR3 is CASSLGLNQPQHF. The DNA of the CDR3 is TGTGCCAGCAGTTTGGGCCTAAATCAGCCCCAGCATTTT.

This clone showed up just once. Here the CDR3 reads CASRPTSPYNEQFF. CDR3 coding DNA: TGCGCCAGCAGGCCGACTAGCCCTTACAATGAGCAGTTCTTC. This chain joins TRBV5-1 and TRBJ2-1; 7 bases align to TRBD2. Losses at the gene ends were 5 bases for V and 4 bases for J; bases not matched to a gene: 6. The CDR3 covers 14 residues. Germline V gene data show CDR1 as SGHRS and CDR2 as YFSETQ.

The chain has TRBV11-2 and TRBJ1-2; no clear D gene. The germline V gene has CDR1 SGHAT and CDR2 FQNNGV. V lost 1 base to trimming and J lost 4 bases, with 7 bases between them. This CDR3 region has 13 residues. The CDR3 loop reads CASSLGGSYGYTF. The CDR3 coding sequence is TGTGCCAGCAGCTTAGGAGGGAGCTATGGCTACACCTTC.

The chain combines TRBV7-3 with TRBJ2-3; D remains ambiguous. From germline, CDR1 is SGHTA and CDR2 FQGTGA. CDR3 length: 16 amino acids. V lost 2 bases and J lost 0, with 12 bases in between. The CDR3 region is CASSLWTHSSTDTQYF. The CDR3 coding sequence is TGTGCCAGCAGCTTATGGACCCACTCTAGCACAGATACGCAGTATTTT.

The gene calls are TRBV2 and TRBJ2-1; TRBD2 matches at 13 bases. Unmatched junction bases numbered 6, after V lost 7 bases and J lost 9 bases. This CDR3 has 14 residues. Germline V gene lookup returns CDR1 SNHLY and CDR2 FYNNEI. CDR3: CASTTSGGAGEQFF. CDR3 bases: TGTGCCAGCACCACTAGCGGGGGGGCCGGTGAGCAGTTCTTC.

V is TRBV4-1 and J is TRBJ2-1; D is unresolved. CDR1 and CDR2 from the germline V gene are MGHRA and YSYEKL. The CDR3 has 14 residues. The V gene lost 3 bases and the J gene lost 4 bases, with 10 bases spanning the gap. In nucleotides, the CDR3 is TGCGCCAGCAGCCAGGGCCCCGAGTACAATGAGCAGTTCTTC. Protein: CASSQGPEYNEQFF.

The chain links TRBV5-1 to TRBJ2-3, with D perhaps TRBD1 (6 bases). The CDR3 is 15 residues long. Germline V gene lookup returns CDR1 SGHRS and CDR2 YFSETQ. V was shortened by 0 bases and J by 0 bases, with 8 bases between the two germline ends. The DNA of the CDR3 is TGCGCCAGCAGCTTGGAAGGGGGTAGCACAGATACGCAGTATTTT. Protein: CASSLEGGSTDTQYF.

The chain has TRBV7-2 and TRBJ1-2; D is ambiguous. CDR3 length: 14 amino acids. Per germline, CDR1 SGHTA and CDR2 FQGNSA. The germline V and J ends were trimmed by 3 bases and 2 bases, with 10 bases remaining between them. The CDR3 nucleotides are TGTGCCAGCAGCTTCGAGCCGGGGAACTATGGCTACACCTTC. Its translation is CASSFEPGNYGYTF.

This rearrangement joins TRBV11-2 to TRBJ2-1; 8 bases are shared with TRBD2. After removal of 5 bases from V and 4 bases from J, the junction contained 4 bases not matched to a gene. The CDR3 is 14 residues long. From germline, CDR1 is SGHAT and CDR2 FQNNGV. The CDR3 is CASSRGGQYNEQFF. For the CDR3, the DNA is TGTGCCAGCAGCCGGGGGGGTCAGTACAATGAGCAGTTCTTC.

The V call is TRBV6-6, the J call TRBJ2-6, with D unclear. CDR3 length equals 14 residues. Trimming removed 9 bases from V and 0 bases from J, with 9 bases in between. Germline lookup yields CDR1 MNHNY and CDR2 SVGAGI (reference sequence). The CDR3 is CASHTPSGANVLTF. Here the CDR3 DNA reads TGTGCCAGTCATACCCCCTCTGGGGCCAACGTCCTGACTTTC.

The CDR3 sequence is CASSKARTGDEQYF. Written as DNA, the CDR3 is TGTGCCAGCAGCAAAGCCAGGACAGGGGACGAGCAGTACTTC. This chain links TRBV21-1 with TRBJ2-7; the DNA was not used to check the table's D call, TRBD1. TRBV21-1 is a known pseudogene. CDR3 length: 14 residues.

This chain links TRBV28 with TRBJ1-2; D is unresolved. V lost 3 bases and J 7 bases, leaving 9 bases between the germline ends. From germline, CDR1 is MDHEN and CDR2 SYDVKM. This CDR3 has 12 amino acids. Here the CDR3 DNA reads TGTGCCAGCAGTTTTGGATTTCGTGGCTACACCTTC. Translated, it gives CASSFGFRGYTF.

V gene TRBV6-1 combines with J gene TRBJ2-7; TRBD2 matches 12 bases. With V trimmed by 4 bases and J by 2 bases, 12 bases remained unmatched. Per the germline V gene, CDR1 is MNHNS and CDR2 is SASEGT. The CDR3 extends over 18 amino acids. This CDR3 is CASSATGRLAGAPYEQYF. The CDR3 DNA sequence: TGTGCCAGCAGTGCGACAGGCCGACTAGCGGGAGCCCCCTACGAGCAGTACTTC.

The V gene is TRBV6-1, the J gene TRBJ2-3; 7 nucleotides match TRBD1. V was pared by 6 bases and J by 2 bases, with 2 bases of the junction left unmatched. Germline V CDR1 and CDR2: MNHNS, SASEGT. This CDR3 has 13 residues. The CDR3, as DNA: TGTGCCAGCAGGGGACAGCTCACAGATACGCAGTATTTT. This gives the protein CASRGQLTDTQYF.

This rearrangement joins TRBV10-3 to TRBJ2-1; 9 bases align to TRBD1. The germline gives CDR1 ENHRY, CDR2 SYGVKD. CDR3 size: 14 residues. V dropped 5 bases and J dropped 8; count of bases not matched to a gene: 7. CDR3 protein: CAISYGTGWDEQFF. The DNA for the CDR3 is TGTGCCATCAGTTACGGGACAGGGTGGGATGAGCAGTTCTTC.

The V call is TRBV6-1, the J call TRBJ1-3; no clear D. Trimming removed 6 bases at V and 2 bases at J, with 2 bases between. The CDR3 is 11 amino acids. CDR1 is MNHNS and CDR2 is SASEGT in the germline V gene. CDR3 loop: CASRTGNTIYF. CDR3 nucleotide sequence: TGTGCCAGCAGGACTGGAAACACCATATATTTT.

The CDR3 DNA reads as TGTGCCACCAGCAGCTTCTTAGCGGGAGAGCAGTTCTTC. Residues: CATSSFLAGEQFF. This rearrangement joins TRBV15 to TRBJ2-1, with 8 bases matching TRBD2. This CDR3 is 13 amino acids long. CDR1 LNHNV and CDR2 YYDKDF come from the germline V gene (reference sequence). J gave up 10 bases and V 3 bases, and 5 bases lay outside the gene matches.

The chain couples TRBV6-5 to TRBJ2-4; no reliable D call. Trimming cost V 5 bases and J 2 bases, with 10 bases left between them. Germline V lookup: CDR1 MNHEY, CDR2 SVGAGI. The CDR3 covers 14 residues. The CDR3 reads CASSLDATKNIQYF. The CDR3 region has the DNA TGTGCCAGCAGTCTGGACGCTACCAAAAACATTCAGTACTTC.

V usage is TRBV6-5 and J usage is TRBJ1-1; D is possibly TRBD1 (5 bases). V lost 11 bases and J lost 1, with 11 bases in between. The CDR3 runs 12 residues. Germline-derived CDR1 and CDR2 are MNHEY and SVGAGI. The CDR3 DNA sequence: TGTGCCGGAAGGACACAGAACACTGAAGCTTTCTTT. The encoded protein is CAGRTQNTEAFF.

The CDR3, as DNA: TGCAGCGTTGTCCCCGATAGCAATCAGCCCCAGCATTTT. Translation: CSVVPDSNQPQHF. This chain links TRBV29-1 with TRBJ1-5; no reliable D call. The CDR3 is made up of 13 amino acids. Looked up from germline, CDR1 is SQVTM and CDR2 is ANQGSEA. Trimming removed 4 bases at V and 0 bases at J, with 7 bases between.